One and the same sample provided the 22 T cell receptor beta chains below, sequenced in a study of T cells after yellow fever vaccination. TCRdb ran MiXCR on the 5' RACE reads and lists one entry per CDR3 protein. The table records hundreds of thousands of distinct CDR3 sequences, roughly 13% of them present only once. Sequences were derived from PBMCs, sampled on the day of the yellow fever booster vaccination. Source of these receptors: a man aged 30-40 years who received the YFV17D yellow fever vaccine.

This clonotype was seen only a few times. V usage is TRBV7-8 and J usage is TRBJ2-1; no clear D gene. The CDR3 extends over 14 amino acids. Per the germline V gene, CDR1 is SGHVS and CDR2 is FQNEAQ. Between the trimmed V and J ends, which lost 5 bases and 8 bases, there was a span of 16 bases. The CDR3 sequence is CASSRVLGGYEQFF. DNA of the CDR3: TGTGCCAGCAGCCGAGTTTTAGGTGGATATGAGCAGTTCTTC.

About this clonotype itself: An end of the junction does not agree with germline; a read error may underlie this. This CDR3 is CASSPDTPLSGRSFF. In DNA, the CDR3 is TGTGCCAGCAGCCCGGACACACCCCTTAGCGGGAGGAGTTTCTTC. The V call is TRBV7-2, the J call TRBJ2-7, with 10 bases aligning to TRBD2. Germline CDR1 reads SGHTA; CDR2 reads FQGNSA. The CDR3 is made up of 15 amino acids.

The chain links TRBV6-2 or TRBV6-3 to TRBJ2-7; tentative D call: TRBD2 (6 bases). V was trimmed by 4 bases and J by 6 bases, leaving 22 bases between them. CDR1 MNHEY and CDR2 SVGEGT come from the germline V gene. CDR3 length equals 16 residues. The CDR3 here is CASSWTYGRDPSEQYF. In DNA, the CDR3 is TGTGCCAGCAGTTGGACCTACGGGCGGGACCCCTCCGAGCAGTACTTC.

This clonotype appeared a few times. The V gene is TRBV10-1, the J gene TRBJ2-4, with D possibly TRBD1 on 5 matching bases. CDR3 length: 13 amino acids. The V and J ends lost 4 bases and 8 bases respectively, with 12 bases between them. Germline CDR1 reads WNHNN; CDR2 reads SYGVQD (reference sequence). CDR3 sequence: CASSVGVSDIQYF. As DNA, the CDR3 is TGCGCCAGCAGTGTAGGGGTTTCGGACATTCAGTACTTC.

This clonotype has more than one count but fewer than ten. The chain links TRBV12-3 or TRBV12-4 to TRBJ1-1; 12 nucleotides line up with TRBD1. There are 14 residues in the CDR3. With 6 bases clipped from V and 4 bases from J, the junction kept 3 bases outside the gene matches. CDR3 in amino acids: CASRPGQGATEAFF. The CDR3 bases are TGTGCCAGCAGGCCGGGACAGGGGGCCACTGAAGCTTTCTTT.

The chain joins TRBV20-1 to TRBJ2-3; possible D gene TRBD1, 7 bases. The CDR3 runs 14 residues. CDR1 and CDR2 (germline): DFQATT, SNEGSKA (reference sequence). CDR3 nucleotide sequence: TGCAGCTTCCCCAAGGAGGGGGCCAAAGATACGCAGTATTTT. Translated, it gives CSFPKEGAKDTQYF.

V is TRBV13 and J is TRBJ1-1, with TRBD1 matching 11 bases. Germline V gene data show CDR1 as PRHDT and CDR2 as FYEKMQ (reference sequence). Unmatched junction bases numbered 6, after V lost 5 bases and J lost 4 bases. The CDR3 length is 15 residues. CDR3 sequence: CASSDSGTGGTEAFF. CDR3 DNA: TGTGCCAGCAGCGACTCCGGGACAGGGGGCACTGAAGCTTTCTTT.

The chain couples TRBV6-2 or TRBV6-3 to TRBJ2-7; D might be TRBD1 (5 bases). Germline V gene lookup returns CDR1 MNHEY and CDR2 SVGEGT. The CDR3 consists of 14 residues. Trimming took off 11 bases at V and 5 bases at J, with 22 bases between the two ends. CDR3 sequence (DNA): TGTGCCTCAACTGACCAGGGTAGGGTCCACGAGCAGTACTTC. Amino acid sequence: CASTDQGRVHEQYF.

CDR3 residues: CASKTWGRDEQFF. CDR3 bases: TGCGCCAGCAAGACATGGGGCAGGGATGAGCAGTTCTTC. V gene TRBV5-1 combines with J gene TRBJ2-1; weak D call: TRBD1 (5 bases). This CDR3 has 13 amino acids. V lost 6 bases, J lost 8 bases, and 15 bases lay in between. Germline assignment: CDR1 SGHRS and CDR2 YFSETQ.

CDR3 in DNA: TGTGCCAGTACCCGAAGGGTCACCGGGGAGCTGTTTTTT. Translation: CASTRRVTGELFF. The gene calls are TRBV19 and TRBJ2-2; D remains unclear. Germline CDR1 LNHDA, CDR2 SQIVND (reference sequence). The ends were cut back, 7 bases at V and 4 bases at J, with 10 bases in the middle. The CDR3 runs 13 residues.

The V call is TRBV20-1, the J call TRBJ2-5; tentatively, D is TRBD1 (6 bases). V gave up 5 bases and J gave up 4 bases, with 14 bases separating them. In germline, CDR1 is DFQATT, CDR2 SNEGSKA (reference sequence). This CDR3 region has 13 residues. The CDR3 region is CSAGQSGVETQYF. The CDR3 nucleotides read TGCAGTGCTGGACAGTCCGGGGTAGAGACCCAGTACTTC.

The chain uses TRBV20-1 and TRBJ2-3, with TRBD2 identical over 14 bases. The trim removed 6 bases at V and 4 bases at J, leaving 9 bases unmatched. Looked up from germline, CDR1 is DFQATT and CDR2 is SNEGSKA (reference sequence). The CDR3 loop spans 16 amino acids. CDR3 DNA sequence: TGCAGTGCACCGACTAGCGGGAGGGCCTTACCAGATACGCAGTATTTT. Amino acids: CSAPTSGRALPDTQYF.

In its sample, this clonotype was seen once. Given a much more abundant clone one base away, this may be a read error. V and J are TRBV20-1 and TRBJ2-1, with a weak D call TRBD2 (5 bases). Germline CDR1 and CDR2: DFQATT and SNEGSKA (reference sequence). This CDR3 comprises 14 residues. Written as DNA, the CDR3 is TGCATTGCTAGAGCTGGGAGCTCCTACAATGAGCAGTTCTTC. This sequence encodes CIARAGSSYNEQFF.

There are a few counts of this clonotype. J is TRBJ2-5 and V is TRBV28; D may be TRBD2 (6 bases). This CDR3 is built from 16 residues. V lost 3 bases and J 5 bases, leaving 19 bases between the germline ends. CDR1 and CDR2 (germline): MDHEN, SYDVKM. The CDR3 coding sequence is TGTGCCAGCAGTTTTAATCCTAGGGCGGGAAGGGAGACCCAGTACTTC. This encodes CASSFNPRAGRETQYF.

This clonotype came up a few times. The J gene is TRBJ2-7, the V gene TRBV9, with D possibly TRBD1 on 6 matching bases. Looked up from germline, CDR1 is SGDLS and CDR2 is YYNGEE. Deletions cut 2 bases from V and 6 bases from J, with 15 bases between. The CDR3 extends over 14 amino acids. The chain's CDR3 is CASSVQAGDTEQYF. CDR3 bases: TGTGCCAGCAGCGTTCAGGCAGGGGATACCGAGCAGTACTTC.

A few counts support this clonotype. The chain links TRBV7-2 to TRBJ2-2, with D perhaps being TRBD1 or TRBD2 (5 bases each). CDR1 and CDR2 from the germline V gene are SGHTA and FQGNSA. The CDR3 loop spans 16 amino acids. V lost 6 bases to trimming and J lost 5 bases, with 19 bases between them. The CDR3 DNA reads TGTGCCAGCAGTCTTACTCCGGGACGAGAAACCGGGGAGCTGTTTTTT. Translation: CASSLTPGRETGELFF.

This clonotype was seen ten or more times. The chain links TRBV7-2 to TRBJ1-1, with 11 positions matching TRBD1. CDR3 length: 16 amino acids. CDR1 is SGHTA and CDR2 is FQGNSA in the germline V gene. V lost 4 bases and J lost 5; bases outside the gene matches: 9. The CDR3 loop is CASSSWDRGSGTEAFF. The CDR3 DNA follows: TGTGCCAGCAGCTCCTGGGACAGGGGGTCGGGAACTGAAGCTTTCTTT.

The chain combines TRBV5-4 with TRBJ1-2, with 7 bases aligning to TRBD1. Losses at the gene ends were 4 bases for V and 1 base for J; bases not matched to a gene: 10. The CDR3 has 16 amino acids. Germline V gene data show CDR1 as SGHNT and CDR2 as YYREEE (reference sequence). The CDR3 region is CASSDKGAGDNYGYTF. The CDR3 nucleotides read TGTGCCAGCAGCGACAAGGGGGCAGGCGATAACTATGGCTACACCTTC.

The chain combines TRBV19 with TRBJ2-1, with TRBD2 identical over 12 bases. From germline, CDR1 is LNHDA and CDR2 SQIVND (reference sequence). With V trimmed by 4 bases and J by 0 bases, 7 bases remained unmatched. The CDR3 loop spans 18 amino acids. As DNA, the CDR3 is TGTGCCAGTAGTACCTGGACTAGCGGGAAAGCCTCCTACAATGAGCAGTTCTTC. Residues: CASSTWTSGKASYNEQFF. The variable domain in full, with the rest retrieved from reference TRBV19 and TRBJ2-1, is DGGITQSPKYLFRKEGQNVTLSCEQNLNHDAMYWYRQDPGQGLRLIYYSQIVNDFQKGDIAEGYSVSREKKESFPLTVTSAQKNPTAFYLCASSTWTSGKASYNEQFFGPGTRLTVL.

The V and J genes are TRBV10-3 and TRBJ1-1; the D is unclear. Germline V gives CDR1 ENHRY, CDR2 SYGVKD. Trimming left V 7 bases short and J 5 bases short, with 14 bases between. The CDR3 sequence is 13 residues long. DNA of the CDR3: TGTGCCATCACTTCTACGACGGGAACTGAAGCTTTCTTT. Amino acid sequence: CAITSTTGTEAFF.

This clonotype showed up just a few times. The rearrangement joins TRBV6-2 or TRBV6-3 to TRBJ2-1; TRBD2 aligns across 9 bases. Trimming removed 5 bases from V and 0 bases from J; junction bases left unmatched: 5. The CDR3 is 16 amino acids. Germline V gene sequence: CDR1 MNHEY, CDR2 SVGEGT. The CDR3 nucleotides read TGTGCCAGCAGTAATCTAGCGGGGACCTCCTACAATGAGCAGTTCTTC. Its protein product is CASSNLAGTSYNEQFF.

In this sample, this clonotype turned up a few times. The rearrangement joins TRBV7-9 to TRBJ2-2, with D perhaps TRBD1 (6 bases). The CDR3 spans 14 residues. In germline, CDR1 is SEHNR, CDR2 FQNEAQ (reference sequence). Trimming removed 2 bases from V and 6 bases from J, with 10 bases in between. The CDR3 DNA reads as TGTGCCAGCAGCTTAAACCACAGGGCCGGGGAGCTGTTTTTT. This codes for CASSLNHRAGELFF.